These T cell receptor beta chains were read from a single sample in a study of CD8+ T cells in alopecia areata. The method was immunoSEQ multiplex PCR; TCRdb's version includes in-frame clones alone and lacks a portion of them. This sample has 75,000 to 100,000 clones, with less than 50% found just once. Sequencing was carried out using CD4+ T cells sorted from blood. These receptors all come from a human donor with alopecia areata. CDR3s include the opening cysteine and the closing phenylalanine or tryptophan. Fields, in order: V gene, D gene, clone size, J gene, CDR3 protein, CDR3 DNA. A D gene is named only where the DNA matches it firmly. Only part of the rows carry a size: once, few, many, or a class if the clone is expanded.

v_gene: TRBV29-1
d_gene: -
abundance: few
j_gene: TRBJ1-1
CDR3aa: CSSRVGSLTEAFF
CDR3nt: TGCAGCTCCAGAGTCGGTTCGTTAACTGAAGCTTTCTTT

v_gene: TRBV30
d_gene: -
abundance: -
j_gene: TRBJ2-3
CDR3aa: CAWRWVGVADTQYF
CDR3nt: TGTGCCTGGAGATGGGTGGGGGTCGCAGATACGCAGTATTTT

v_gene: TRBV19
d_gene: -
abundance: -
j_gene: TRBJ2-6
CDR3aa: CASTGDTGANVLTF
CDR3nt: TGTGCCAGTACAGGAGATACTGGGGCCAACGTCCTGACTTTC

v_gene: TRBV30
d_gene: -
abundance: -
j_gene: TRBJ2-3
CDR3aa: CAWSAGLSTDTQYF
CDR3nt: TGTGCCTGGAGTGCGGGACTTAGCACAGATACGCAGTATTTT

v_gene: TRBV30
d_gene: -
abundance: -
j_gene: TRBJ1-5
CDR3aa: CAWSVDSHSNQPQHF
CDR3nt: TGTGCCTGGAGTGTCGACAGCCATAGCAATCAGCCCCAGCATTTT

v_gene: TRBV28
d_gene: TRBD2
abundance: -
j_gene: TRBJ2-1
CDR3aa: CASGSASGGTYNEQFF
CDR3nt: TGTGCCAGCGGATCAGCTAGCGGGGGAACCTACAATGAGCAGTTCTTC

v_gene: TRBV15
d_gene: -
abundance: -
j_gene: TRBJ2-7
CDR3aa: CATSRDASLREQYF
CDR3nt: TGTGCCACCAGCAGAGACGCCAGTTTACGAGAGCAGTACTTC

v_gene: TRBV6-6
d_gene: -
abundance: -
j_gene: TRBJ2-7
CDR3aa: CASSKGTFAYEQYF
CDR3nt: TGTGCCAGCAGTAAGGGGACCTTTGCCTACGAGCAGTACTTC

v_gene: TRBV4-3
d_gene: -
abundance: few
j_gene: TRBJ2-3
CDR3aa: CASSQTIRGASTDTQYF
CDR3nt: TGCGCCAGCAGCCAAACCATTCGGGGGGCAAGCACAGATACGCAGTATTTT

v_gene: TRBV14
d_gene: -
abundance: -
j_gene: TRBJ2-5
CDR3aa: CASSQDSRAHETQYF
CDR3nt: TGTGCCAGCAGCCAAGATAGCAGGGCCCACGAGACCCAGTACTTC

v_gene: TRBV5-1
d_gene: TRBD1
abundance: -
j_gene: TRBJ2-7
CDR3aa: CASSSKVGDRPPYEQYF
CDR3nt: TGCGCCAGCAGCTCAAAAGTCGGGGACAGACCTCCCTACGAGCAGTACTTC

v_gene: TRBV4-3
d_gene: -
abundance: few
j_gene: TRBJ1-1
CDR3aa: CASSQGRTEAFF
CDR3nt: TGCGCCAGCAGCCAAGGGAGAACTGAAGCTTTCTTT

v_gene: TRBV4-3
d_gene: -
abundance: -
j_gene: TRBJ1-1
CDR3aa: CASSQEAREHTEAFF
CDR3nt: TGCGCCAGCAGCCAAGAAGCGCGGGAGCACACTGAAGCTTTCTTT

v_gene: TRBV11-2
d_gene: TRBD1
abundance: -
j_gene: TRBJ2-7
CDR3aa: CASSLAGQGAGEQYF
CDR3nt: TGTGCCAGCAGCTTAGCGGGACAGGGGGCGGGCGAGCAGTACTTC

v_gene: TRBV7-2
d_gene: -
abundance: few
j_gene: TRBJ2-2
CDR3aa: CASSPMGAEGELLFF
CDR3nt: TGTGCCAGCAGCCCAATGGGGGCCGAAGGGGAATTGTTGTTTTTT

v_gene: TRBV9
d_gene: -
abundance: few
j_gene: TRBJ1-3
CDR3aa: CASSVTGLSSGNTIYF
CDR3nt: TGTGCCAGCAGCGTGACAGGCCTTAGCTCTGGAAACACCATATATTTT

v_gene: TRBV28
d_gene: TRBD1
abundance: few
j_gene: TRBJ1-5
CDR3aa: CASIPGQGNQPQHF
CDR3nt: TGTGCCAGCATCCCGGGACAGGGCAATCAGCCCCAGCATTTT

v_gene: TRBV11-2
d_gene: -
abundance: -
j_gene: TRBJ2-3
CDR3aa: CASSLVRPADTQYF
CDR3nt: TGTGCCAGCAGCTTAGTCAGGCCAGCAGATACGCAGTATTTT

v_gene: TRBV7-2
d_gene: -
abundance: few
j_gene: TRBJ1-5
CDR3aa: CASSPGGRNQPQHF
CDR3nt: TGTGCCAGCAGTCCGGGTGGCCGAAATCAGCCCCAGCATTTT

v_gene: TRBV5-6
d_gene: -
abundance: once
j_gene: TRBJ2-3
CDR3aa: CASSFTLGGTQYF
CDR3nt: TGTGCCAGCAGCTTTACGTTAGGGGGTACGCAGTATTTT

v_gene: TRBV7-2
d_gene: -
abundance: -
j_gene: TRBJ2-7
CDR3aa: CASSLGGGYGGYEQYF
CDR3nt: TGTGCCAGCAGCTTAGGAGGGGGATACGGAGGTTACGAGCAGTACTTC

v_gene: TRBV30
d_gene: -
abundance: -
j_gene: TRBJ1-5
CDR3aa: CAWAETGTQHF
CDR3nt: TGTGCCTGGGCAGAAACGGGGACCCAGCATTTT

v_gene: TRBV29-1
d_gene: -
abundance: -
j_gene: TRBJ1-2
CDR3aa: CSVEKDSNYGYTF
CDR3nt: TGCAGCGTTGAGAAGGACTCCAACTATGGCTACACCTTC

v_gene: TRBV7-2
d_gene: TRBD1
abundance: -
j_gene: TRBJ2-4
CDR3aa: CASRGDRDIQYF
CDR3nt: TGTGCCAGCAGGGGGGACAGGGACATTCAGTACTTC

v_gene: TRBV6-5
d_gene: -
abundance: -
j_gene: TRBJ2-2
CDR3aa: CASRIQGIIGELFF
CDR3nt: TGTGCCAGCAGGATACAGGGTATCATCGGGGAGCTGTTTTTT

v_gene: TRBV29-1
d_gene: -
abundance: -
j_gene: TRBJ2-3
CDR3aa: CSVGPRLSDTQYF
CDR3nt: TGCAGCGTTGGCCCCCGCCTCTCAGATACGCAGTATTTT

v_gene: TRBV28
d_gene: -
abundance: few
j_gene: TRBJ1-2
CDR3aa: CASSTGLGYGYTF
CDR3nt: TGTGCCAGCAGCACCGGGCTAGGCTATGGCTACACCTTC

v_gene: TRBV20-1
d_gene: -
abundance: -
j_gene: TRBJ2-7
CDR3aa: CSASYGGEQYF
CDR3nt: TGCAGTGCTAGTTACGGGGGCGAGCAGTACTTC